This T cell receptor (beta chain) was profiled in a study of sequential checkpoint blockade in melanoma. Method: immunoSEQ multiplex PCR; TCRdb's copy keeps in-frame clones and lacks some. The sample contains about 18,000 clones, roughly 73% of which appear only once. This CDR3 is 14 amino acids long. Treatment noted: randomized to nivolumab then ipilimumab (arm A) or the reverse (arm B). Source: tumor tissue (inferred from file names), taken from a patient given nivolumab and ipilimumab in sequence. The chain is built from TRBV7-5 and TRBJ1-1; the table names TRBD1, a call not compared with the DNA. TRBV7-5 is tagged as a pseudogene. The TCR originated in a human donor with melanoma. CDR3 nucleotide sequence: TGTGCCAGCAGCCAGGATACGGTGAACACTGAAGCTTTCTTT. Amino acid sequence: CASSQDTVNTEAFF.